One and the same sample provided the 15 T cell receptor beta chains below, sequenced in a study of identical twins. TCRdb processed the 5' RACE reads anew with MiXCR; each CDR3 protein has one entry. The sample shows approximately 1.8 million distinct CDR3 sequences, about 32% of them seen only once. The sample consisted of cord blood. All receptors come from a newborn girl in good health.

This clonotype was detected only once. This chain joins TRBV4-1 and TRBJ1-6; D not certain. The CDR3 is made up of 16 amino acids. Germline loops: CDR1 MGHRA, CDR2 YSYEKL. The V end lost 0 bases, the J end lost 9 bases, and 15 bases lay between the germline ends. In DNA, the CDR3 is TGCGCCAGCAGCCAAGATAGGCCCGCGAATGCTTCACCCCTCCACTTT. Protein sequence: CASSQDRPANASPLHF.

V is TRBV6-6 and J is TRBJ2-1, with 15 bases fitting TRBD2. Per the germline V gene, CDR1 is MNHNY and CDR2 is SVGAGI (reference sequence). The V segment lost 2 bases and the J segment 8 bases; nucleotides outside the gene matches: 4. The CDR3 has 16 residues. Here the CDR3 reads CASSYGTSGRIHEQFF. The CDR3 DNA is TGTGCCAGCAGTTACGGGACTAGCGGGAGGATCCATGAGCAGTTCTTC.

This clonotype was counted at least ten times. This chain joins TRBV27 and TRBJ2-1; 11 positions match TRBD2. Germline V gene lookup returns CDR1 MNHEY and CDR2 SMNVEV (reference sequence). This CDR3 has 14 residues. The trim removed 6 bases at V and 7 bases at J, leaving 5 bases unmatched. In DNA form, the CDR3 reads TGTGCCAGCAGCCTTAGCGGGAGGGGGAATGAGCAGTTCTTC. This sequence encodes CASSLSGRGNEQFF.

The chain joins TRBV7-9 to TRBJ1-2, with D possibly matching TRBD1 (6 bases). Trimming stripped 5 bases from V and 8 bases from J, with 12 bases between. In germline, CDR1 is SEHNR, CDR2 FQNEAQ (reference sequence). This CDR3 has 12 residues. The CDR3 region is CASSQTGLGYTF. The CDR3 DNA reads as TGTGCCAGCAGCCAAACAGGGCTCGGCTACACCTTC.

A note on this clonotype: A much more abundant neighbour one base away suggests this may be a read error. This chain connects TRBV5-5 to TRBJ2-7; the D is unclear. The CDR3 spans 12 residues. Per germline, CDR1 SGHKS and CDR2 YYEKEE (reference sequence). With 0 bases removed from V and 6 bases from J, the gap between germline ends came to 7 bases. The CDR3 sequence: CASSLARAEQYF. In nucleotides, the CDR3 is TGTGCCAGCAGCTTGGCACGAGCCGAGCAGTACTTC.

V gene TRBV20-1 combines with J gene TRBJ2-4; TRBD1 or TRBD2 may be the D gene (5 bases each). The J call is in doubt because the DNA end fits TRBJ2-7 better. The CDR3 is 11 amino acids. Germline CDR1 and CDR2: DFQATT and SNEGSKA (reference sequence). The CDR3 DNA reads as TGCAGCGCCTGGGGGAGCAACGAGCAGTACTTC. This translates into CSAWGSNEQYF.

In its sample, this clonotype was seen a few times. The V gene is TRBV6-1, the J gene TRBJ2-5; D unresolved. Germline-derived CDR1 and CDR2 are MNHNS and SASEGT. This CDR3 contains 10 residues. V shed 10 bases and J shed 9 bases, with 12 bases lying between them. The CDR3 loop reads CAIFNDPQYF. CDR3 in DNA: TGTGCCATCTTTAACGATCCCCAGTACTTC.

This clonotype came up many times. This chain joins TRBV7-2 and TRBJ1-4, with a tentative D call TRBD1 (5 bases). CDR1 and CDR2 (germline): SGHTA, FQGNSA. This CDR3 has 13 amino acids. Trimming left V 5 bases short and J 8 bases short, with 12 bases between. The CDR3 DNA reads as TGTGCCAGCAGCGCTGGGACCGCCGAAAAACTGTTTTTT. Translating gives CASSAGTAEKLFF.

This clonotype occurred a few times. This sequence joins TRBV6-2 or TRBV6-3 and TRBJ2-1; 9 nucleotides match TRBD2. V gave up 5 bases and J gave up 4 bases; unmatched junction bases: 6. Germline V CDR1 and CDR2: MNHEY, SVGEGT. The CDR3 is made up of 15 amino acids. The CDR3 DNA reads TGTGCCAGCAGTACCCGACTAGCGGTTTACAATGAGCAGTTCTTC. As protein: CASSTRLAVYNEQFF.

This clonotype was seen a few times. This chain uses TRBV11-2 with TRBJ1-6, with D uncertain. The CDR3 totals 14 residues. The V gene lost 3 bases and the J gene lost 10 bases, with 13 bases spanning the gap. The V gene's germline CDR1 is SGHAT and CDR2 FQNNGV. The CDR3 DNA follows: TGTGCCAGCAGCTTGCATGGGAGAGGGTCACCCCTCCACTTT. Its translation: CASSLHGRGSPLHF. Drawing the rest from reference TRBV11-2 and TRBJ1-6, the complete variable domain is EAGVAQSPRYKIIEKRQSVAFWCNPISGHATLYWYQQILGQGPKLLIQFQNNGVVDDSQLPKDRFSAERLKGVDSTLKIQPAKLEDSAVYLCASSLHGRGSPLHFGNGTRLTVT.

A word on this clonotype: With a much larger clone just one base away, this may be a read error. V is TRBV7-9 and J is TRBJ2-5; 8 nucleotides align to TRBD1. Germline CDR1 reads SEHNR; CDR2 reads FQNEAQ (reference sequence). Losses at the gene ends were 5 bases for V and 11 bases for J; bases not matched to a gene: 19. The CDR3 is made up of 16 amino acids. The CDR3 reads CASSLNYRDRSVEQYF. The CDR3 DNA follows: TGTGCCAGCAGCCTAAATTACCGGGACAGGTCGGTGGAGCAGTACTTC.

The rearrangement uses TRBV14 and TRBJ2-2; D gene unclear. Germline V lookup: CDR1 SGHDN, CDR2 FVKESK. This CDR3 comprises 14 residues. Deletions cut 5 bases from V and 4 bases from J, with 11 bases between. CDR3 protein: CASSLKLLTGELFF. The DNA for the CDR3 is TGTGCCAGCAGCTTAAAGTTACTCACCGGGGAGCTGTTTTTT.

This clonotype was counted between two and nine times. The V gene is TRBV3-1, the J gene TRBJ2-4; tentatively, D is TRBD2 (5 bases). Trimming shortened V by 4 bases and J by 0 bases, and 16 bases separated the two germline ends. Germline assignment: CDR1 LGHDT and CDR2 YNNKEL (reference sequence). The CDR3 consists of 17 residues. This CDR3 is CASSLSSAGLAKNIQYF. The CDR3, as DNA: TGTGCCAGCAGCCTTTCGTCGGCGGGCCTAGCCAAAAACATTCAGTACTTC.

The CDR3 coding sequence is TGTGCCAGTGCGGGACTTCAAAGGCAGTTCTTC. As protein: CASAGLQRQFF. The V call is TRBV27, the J call TRBJ2-1; tentatively, D is TRBD2 (6 bases). Germline V gives CDR1 MNHEY, CDR2 SMNVEV (reference sequence). The V end lost 9 bases, the J end lost 12 bases, and 15 bases lay between the germline ends. CDR3 length: 11 amino acids.

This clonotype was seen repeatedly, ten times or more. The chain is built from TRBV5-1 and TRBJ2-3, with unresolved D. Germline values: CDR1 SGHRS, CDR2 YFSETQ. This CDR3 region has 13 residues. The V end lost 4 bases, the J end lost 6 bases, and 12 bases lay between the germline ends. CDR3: CASSPPGQDTQYF. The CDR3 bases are TGCGCCAGCAGCCCCCCCGGCCAGGATACGCAGTATTTT.